These 32 T cell receptor beta chains originate from one sample sequenced in a study of control samples from healthy donors and cancer patients. TCRdb's copy holds only in-frame clones and misses some; the assay was immunoSEQ multiplex PCR. The table shows 70,000 to 90,000 clones, with roughly 94% occurring only once. Sequencing was carried out using blood. The origin of the receptors is a woman aged 40 to 50 in good health.

The rearrangement uses TRBV19 and TRBJ2-5; 9 bases match TRBD2. The ends lost 3 bases at V and 7 bases at J; junction bases unmatched: 9. CDR1 LNHDA and CDR2 SQIVND come from the germline V gene (reference sequence). The length of the CDR3 is 15 residues. The CDR3 here is CASSISGGRIGTQYF. The DNA for the CDR3 is TGTGCCAGTAGTATCAGCGGGGGGCGAATCGGGACCCAGTACTTC.

The rearrangement links TRBV7-2 to TRBJ2-3, with a possible D match to TRBD1 (6 bases). Per the germline V gene, CDR1 is SGHTA and CDR2 is FQGNSA. The CDR3 consists of 17 residues. With 4 bases removed from V and 6 bases from J, the gap between germline ends came to 23 bases. The CDR3 protein is CASSSLGRGSSGDTQYF. The CDR3 coding sequence is TGTGCCAGCAGCTCCTTGGGTAGGGGGTCTTCGGGCGATACGCAGTATTTT.

The chain carries TRBV9 and TRBJ2-5, with TRBD2 matching over 10 bases. The CDR3 loop spans 14 amino acids. CDR1 is SGDLS and CDR2 is YYNGEE in the germline V gene. Trimming at V came to 4 bases and at J to 5 bases, leaving 5 bases not matched to a gene. CDR3 DNA sequence: TGTGCCAGCAGCAGCGGGGGGGCCAGGGAGACCCAGTACTTC. This encodes CASSSGGARETQYF.

The rearrangement uses TRBV5-1 and TRBJ1-5, with D maybe TRBD1 (6 bases). Trimming took off 0 bases at V and 4 bases at J, with 11 bases between the two ends. Germline CDR1 SGHRS, CDR2 YFSETQ. The CDR3 covers 15 residues. The CDR3 DNA reads TGCGCCAGCAGCTTGGGCGGGGGGCGTAATCAGCCCCAGCATTTT. Protein sequence: CASSLGGGRNQPQHF.

The chain recombines TRBV15 with TRBJ1-3; D not certain. V was shortened by 1 base and J by 0 bases, with 16 bases between the two germline ends. The CDR3 length is 18 residues. CDR1 is LNHNV, CDR2 YYDKDF, per germline (reference sequence). CDR3 DNA: TGTGCCACCAGCAGAGCCGGGGAACGACGGAGCTCTGGAAACACCATATATTTT. Amino acid sequence: CATSRAGERRSSGNTIYF. The full variable domain, its missing parts supplied by reference TRBV15 and TRBJ1-3, is DAMVIQNPRYQVTQFGKPVTLSCSQTLNHNVMYWYQQKSSQAPKLLFHYYDKDFNNEADTPDNFQSRRPNTSFCFLDIRSPGLGDTAMYLCATSRAGERRSSGNTIYFGEGSWLTVV.

This chain joins TRBV9 and TRBJ1-2; no clear D. This CDR3 is built from 13 residues. V gave up 1 base and J gave up 7 bases, with 11 bases separating them. CDR1 SGDLS and CDR2 YYNGEE come from the germline V gene. This CDR3 reads CASSVLPRRGYTF. CDR3 nucleotide sequence: TGTGCCAGCAGCGTACTTCCTCGACGTGGCTACACCTTC.

The chain has TRBV7-9 and TRBJ1-4, with D possibly matching TRBD1 (6 bases). This CDR3 comprises 15 residues. The V end was cut by 5 bases, the J end by 8 bases, with 18 bases between. Germline values: CDR1 SEHNR, CDR2 FQNEAQ (reference sequence). Here the CDR3 reads CASSTNREGEEKLFF. In nucleotides, the CDR3 is TGTGCCAGCAGCACAAACAGGGAGGGTGAGGAAAAACTGTTTTTT.

This clone was recorded a few times. The chain joins TRBV9 to TRBJ2-3; the D is unclear. Between the trimmed V and J ends, which lost 4 bases and 2 bases, there was a span of 17 bases. The CDR3 runs 16 residues. Germline CDR1 and CDR2: SGDLS and YYNGEE. The CDR3 here is CASSLRHTDNTDTQYF. CDR3 DNA sequence: TGTGCCAGCAGCCTCCGTCATACGGATAACACAGATACGCAGTATTTT.

The chain couples TRBV6-5 to TRBJ2-7; weak D call: TRBD2 (5 bases). The CDR3 consists of 15 residues. Germline V CDR1 and CDR2: MNHEY, SVGAGI. Trimming shortened V by 6 bases and J by 5 bases, and 20 bases separated the two germline ends. The CDR3 DNA reads as TGTGCCAGCAGACCACAGCGGACCGGTGGGGACGAGCAGTACTTC. Translation gives CASRPQRTGGDEQYF.

This clone was counted between two and nine times. The chain recombines TRBV7-9 with TRBJ2-7; maybe TRBD2 (5 bases). The CDR3 consists of 13 residues. V gave up 8 bases and J gave up 1 base, with 12 bases separating them. Germline V gene lookup returns CDR1 SEHNR and CDR2 FQNEAQ (reference sequence). The CDR3 region is CASCPAASYEQYF. The CDR3 region has the DNA TGTGCCAGCTGTCCAGCGGCGTCCTACGAGCAGTACTTC.

The gene calls are TRBV7-9 and TRBJ1-2; no definite D call. The germline V and J ends were trimmed by 1 base and 4 bases, with 13 bases remaining between them. This CDR3 is 15 amino acids long. Per germline, CDR1 SEHNR and CDR2 FQNEAQ (reference sequence). The CDR3, as DNA: TGTGCCAGCAGCTTAGGGGTGGCAGATTTCTATGGCTACACCTTC. It yields the protein CASSLGVADFYGYTF.

The rearrangement links TRBV27 to TRBJ2-3, with 7 bases that match TRBD2. V shed 5 bases, J shed 2 bases, and the junction held 4 bases outside the gene matches. The CDR3 covers 14 residues. Germline assignment: CDR1 MNHEY and CDR2 SMNVEV (reference sequence). CDR3 region: CASSASGPTDTQYF. CDR3 in DNA: TGTGCCAGCAGTGCTAGCGGACCCACAGATACGCAGTATTTT.

The chain links TRBV7-2 to TRBJ1-6; D ambiguous. Germline V gives CDR1 SGHTA, CDR2 FQGNSA. The CDR3 is made up of 15 amino acids. Trimming removed 2 bases at V and 7 bases at J, with 12 bases between. The CDR3 DNA sequence: TGTGCCAGCAGCTTATGGTTGGGTGGCAATTCACCCCTCCACTTT. It translates to CASSLWLGGNSPLHF.

The CDR3 is CAISESGTANTEAFF. CDR3 DNA sequence: TGTGCCATCAGTGAGTCCGGGACTGCGAACACTGAAGCTTTCTTT. The chain carries TRBV10-3 and TRBJ1-1; D possibly corresponds to TRBD1 (5 bases). The CDR3 length is 15 residues. Germline values: CDR1 ENHRY, CDR2 SYGVKD. Trimming left V 0 bases short and J 1 base short, with 9 bases between.

This clone was counted a single time. This chain links TRBV10-1 with TRBJ1-4; a weak D match, TRBD1 (6 bases). CDR1 and CDR2 (germline): WNHNN, SYGVQD (reference sequence). Trimming pared 3 bases from V and 5 bases from J, leaving 13 bases between. The CDR3 extends over 15 amino acids. The CDR3 sequence is CASSDSGTMNEKLFF. In DNA form, the CDR3 reads TGCGCCAGCAGTGACTCCGGGACAATGAATGAAAAACTGTTTTTT.

This rearrangement joins TRBV5-6 to TRBJ1-5; 10 bases align to TRBD1. CDR1 is SGHDT and CDR2 is YYEEEE in the germline V gene. The CDR3 covers 15 residues. V gave up 5 bases and J gave up 4 bases; unmatched junction bases: 6. CDR3 DNA: TGTGCCAGCAGTGGACAGGGGGGTAGGAATCAGCCCCAGCATTTT. Its translation: CASSGQGGRNQPQHF.

V and J are TRBV30 and TRBJ1-2, with a possible D match to TRBD1 (5 bases). Germline CDR1 and CDR2: GTSNPN and SVGIG (reference sequence). V gave up 3 bases and J gave up 7 bases, with 15 bases separating them. The CDR3 runs 13 residues. Written as DNA, the CDR3 is TGTGCCTGGAGGGGGGTAGGCAGTGGTGGCTACACCTTC. Translated, it gives CAWRGVGSGGYTF.

This clone was picked up one time. The CDR3 protein is CASSWTAATDTQYF. The CDR3 DNA reads TGTGCCAGTAGTTGGACAGCGGCCACAGATACGCAGTATTTT. This chain joins TRBV19 and TRBJ2-3; tentative D call: TRBD1 (6 bases). V was cut by 5 bases and J by 2 bases, with 11 bases left in between. The length of the CDR3 is 14 residues. Germline lookup yields CDR1 LNHDA and CDR2 SQIVND (reference sequence).

The CDR3 nucleotides read TGTGCCAGCAGCCAAGCGGGCGGCACCGGGGAGCTGTTTTTT. Translating gives CASSQAGGTGELFF. The V gene is TRBV3-1 (or the pseudogene TRBV3-2), the J gene TRBJ2-2; D is uncertain. From germline, CDR1 is LGHDT and CDR2 YNNKEL (reference sequence). The CDR3 consists of 14 residues. Trimming shortened V by 1 base and J by 4 bases, and 7 bases separated the two germline ends.

The chain links TRBV30 to TRBJ2-4, with a tentative D call TRBD2 (7 bases). The CDR3 length is 16 residues. Trimming removed 1 base at V and 3 bases at J, with 16 bases between. CDR1 is GTSNPN, CDR2 SVGIG, per germline (reference sequence). CDR3 in amino acids: CAWSEGTGGRKNIQYF. The CDR3 region has the DNA TGTGCCTGGAGTGAGGGTACGGGGGGCCGCAAAAACATTCAGTACTTC. The full variable domain, completed using reference TRBV30 and TRBJ2-4, is SQTIHQWPATLVQPVGSPLSLECTVEGTSNPNLYWYRQAAGRGLQLLFYSVGIGQISSEVPQNLSASRPQDRQFILSSKKLLLSDSGFYLCAWSEGTGGRKNIQYFGAGTRLSVL.

The CDR3 protein is CASSVDGGALTDTQYF. CDR3 sequence (DNA): TGTGCCAGCAGCGTAGATGGGGGGGCCCTCACAGATACGCAGTATTTT. V usage is TRBV9 and J usage is TRBJ2-3; D may be TRBD2 (7 bases). V gave up 0 bases and J gave up 2 bases, with 13 bases separating them. The germline gives CDR1 SGDLS, CDR2 YYNGEE. This CDR3 has 16 amino acids. The whole variable domain, filled in from reference TRBV9 and TRBJ2-3, reads DSGVTQTPKHLITATGQRVTLRCSPRSGDLSVYWYQQSLDQGLQFLIQYYNGEERAKGNILERFSAQQFPDLHSELNLSSLELGDSALYFCASSVDGGALTDTQYFGPGTRLTVL.

This sequence joins TRBV10-3 and TRBJ1-1, with a weak D call TRBD1 (5 bases). CDR1 ENHRY and CDR2 SYGVKD come from the germline V gene. The CDR3 length is 13 residues. Trimming removed 10 bases at V and 0 bases at J, with 12 bases between. CDR3 region: CATLGHLNTEAFF. In nucleotides, the CDR3 is TGTGCCACGCTCGGACATTTGAACACTGAAGCTTTCTTT.

This clone was counted only a few times. The chain is built from TRBV20-1 and TRBJ2-1, with 13 bases that match TRBD2. CDR1 and CDR2 (germline): DFQATT, SNEGSKA (reference sequence). The CDR3 consists of 15 residues. The ends lost 3 bases at V and 5 bases at J; junction bases unmatched: 4. CDR3 region: CSASPTSGGDNEQFF. The CDR3 region has the DNA TGCAGTGCTAGTCCCACTAGCGGGGGGGACAATGAGCAGTTCTTC.

V is TRBV7-2 and J is TRBJ1-1, with D hard to call. The V end lost 2 bases, the J end lost 1 base, and 8 bases lay between the germline ends. The CDR3 contains 14 residues. The germline V gene has CDR1 SGHTA and CDR2 FQGNSA. CDR3 in DNA: TGTGCCAGCAGCTTATTTAGGGCGAACACTGAAGCTTTCTTT. Encoded protein: CASSLFRANTEAFF.

The chain joins TRBV27 to TRBJ2-4; TRBD1 matches at 9 bases. Unmatched junction bases numbered 4, after V lost 3 bases and J lost 7 bases. This CDR3 has 14 residues. CDR1 is MNHEY, CDR2 SMNVEV, per germline (reference sequence). The CDR3: CASSFRTGDNIQYF. The CDR3 coding sequence is TGTGCCAGCAGTTTTCGGACAGGGGACAACATTCAGTACTTC.

V and J are TRBV15 and TRBJ1-3, with D uncertain. V was pared by 0 bases and J by 0 bases, with 6 bases between. CDR1 LNHNV and CDR2 YYDKDF come from the germline V gene (reference sequence). CDR3 length: 15 amino acids. CDR3: CATSRDQASGNTIYF. The CDR3, as DNA: TGTGCCACCAGCAGAGATCAGGCCTCTGGAAACACCATATATTTT. The variable domain in full, with the rest retrieved from reference TRBV15 and TRBJ1-3, is DAMVIQNPRYQVTQFGKPVTLSCSQTLNHNVMYWYQQKSSQAPKLLFHYYDKDFNNEADTPDNFQSRRPNTSFCFLDIRSPGLGDTAMYLCATSRDQASGNTIYFGEGSWLTVV.

The rearrangement links TRBV7-9 to TRBJ2-4, with D tentatively TRBD2 (6 bases). The CDR3 is made up of 16 amino acids. The V end lost 3 bases, the J end lost 2 bases, and 14 bases lay between the germline ends. Germline V gene lookup returns CDR1 SEHNR and CDR2 FQNEAQ (reference sequence). The CDR3 sequence: CASSFGGSVTKNIQYF. CDR3 in DNA: TGTGCCAGCAGCTTTGGGGGGAGTGTAACCAAAAACATTCAGTACTTC.

The V gene is TRBV6-5, the J gene TRBJ1-2; D might be TRBD1 (6 bases). The CDR3 contains 14 residues. V lost 6 bases to trimming and J lost 1 base, with 12 bases between them. Germline CDR1 reads MNHEY; CDR2 reads SVGAGI. CDR3 amino acids: CASSRGQFNYGYTF. In DNA, the CDR3 is TGTGCCAGCAGCCGAGGACAGTTTAACTATGGCTACACCTTC.

V and J are TRBV18 and TRBJ2-1, with D perhaps matching TRBD1 (6 bases). This CDR3 comprises 14 residues. Germline V gene sequence: CDR1 KGHSH, CDR2 LQKENI. With 2 bases removed from V and 7 bases from J, the gap between germline ends came to 12 bases. This CDR3 is CASSPGARGNEQFF. The CDR3 DNA is TGTGCCAGCTCACCAGGAGCCAGGGGAAATGAGCAGTTCTTC.

The chain's CDR3 is CAIRTGLHEQYF. The CDR3 DNA is TGTGCCATACGGACAGGGTTGCACGAGCAGTACTTC. This chain uses TRBV5-7 with TRBJ2-7; 8 bases match TRBD1. TRBV5-7 is an ORF for which the function is uncertain. Trimming removed 9 bases from V and 5 bases from J; junction bases left unmatched: 7. CDR3 size: 12 residues.

This chain joins TRBV5-4 and TRBJ1-6; D may be TRBD1 (5 bases). With 5 bases removed from V and 7 bases from J, the gap between germline ends came to 7 bases. CDR3 size: 12 residues. Germline CDR1 reads SGHNT; CDR2 reads YYREEE (reference sequence). The CDR3 nucleotides read TGTGCCAGCAGATCAGGGAATTCACCCCTCCACTTT. Translating it yields CASRSGNSPLHF.

This chain uses TRBV3-1 (or the pseudogene TRBV3-2) with TRBJ2-7, with 9 bases aligning to TRBD2. CDR1 and CDR2 from the germline V gene are LGHDT and YNNKEL (reference sequence). V dropped 0 bases and J dropped 3; count of bases not matched to a gene: 9. The CDR3 sequence is 17 residues long. The CDR3 nucleotides read TGTGCCAGCAGCCAAGATCAGAGCGGGAGGCCGTTCTACGAGCAGTACTTC. This translates into CASSQDQSGRPFYEQYF.